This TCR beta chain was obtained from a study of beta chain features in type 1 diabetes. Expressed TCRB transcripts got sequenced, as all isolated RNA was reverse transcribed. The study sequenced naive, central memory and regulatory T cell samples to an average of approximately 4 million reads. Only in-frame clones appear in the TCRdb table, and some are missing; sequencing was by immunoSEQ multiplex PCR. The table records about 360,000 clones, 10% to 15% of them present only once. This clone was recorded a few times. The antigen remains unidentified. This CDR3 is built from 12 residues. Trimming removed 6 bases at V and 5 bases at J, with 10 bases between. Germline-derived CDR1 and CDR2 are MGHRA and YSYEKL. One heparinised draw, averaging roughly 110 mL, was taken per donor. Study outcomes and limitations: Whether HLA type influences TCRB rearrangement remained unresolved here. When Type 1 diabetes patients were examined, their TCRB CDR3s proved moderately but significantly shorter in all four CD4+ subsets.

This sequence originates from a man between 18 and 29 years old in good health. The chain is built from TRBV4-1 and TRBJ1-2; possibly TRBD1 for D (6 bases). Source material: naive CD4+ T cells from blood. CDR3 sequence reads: CASSTGNYGYTF. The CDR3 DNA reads TGCGCCAGCAGTACAGGGAATTATGGCTACACCTTC.